This passage covers 12 T cell receptor beta chains from one sample sequenced in a study of T cell changes during pregnancy in multiple sclerosis. Sequencing was performed with immunoSEQ multiplex PCR; in TCRdb, only in-frame clones are kept and a portion is missing. The sample carries about 85,000 clones, roughly 92% recorded once. The material sequenced was peripheral blood, taken in the first trimester of pregnancy. These receptors all stem from a female donor with multiple sclerosis, enrolled in a pregnancy study.

This chain joins TRBV18 and TRBJ1-1; D may be TRBD1 (5 bases). This CDR3 spans 14 amino acids. Germline V CDR1 and CDR2: KGHSH, LQKENI. Trimming left V 5 bases short and J 0 bases short, with 10 bases between. Here the CDR3 reads CASSKQVMNTEAFF. The CDR3 DNA is TGTGCCAGCTCAAAACAGGTGATGAACACTGAAGCTTTCTTT.

The rearrangement links TRBV30 to TRBJ1-1; a weak D match, TRBD1 (6 bases). V lost 7 bases to trimming and J lost 1 base, with 13 bases between them. The CDR3 is 13 residues long. CDR1 is GTSNPN and CDR2 is SVGIG in the germline V gene (reference sequence). The CDR3 DNA reads as TGTGCCTTTACTGGGGGCCGGAACACTGAAGCTTTCTTT. The encoded protein is CAFTGGRNTEAFF.

V and J are TRBV12-5 and TRBJ1-5; D ambiguous. The CDR3 has 13 amino acids. The germline V gene has CDR1 LGHNT and CDR2 FRNRAP. V lost 6 bases, J lost 4 bases, and 10 bases lay in between. CDR3 coding DNA: TGTGCTAGTGGGCTCCTTAGAAATCAGCCCCAGCATTTT. It codes for CASGLLRNQPQHF.

This clone has only one observation. V gene TRBV27 combines with J gene TRBJ2-5, with a weak D call TRBD1 (6 bases). The CDR3 length is 14 residues. The germline V gene encodes CDR1 MNHEY and CDR2 SMNVEV (reference sequence). The V end was cut by 3 bases, the J end by 7 bases, with 15 bases between. The CDR3 is CASSFLRGTGTQYF. The CDR3 region has the DNA TGTGCCAGCAGTTTTCTCAGGGGAACGGGGACCCAGTACTTC.

The chain couples TRBV21-1 to TRBJ1-2. TRBV21-1 is a pseudogene. The CDR3 runs to 14 residues. CDR3 amino acids: CASSNRGGGYGYTF. The CDR3, as DNA: TGTGCCAGCAGCAATAGGGGGGGCGGTTATGGCTACACCTTC.

This clone was counted a single time. The chain employs TRBV5-5 and TRBJ2-5, with TRBD2 matching over 8 bases. In germline, CDR1 is SGHKS, CDR2 YYEKEE (reference sequence). V lost 0 bases and J lost 6; bases outside the gene matches: 7. The CDR3 is made up of 15 amino acids. The CDR3 bases are TGTGCCAGCAGCTTGGTAACGACTAGCGTAAAGACCCAGTACTTC. Translating gives CASSLVTTSVKTQYF.

The rearrangement uses TRBV7-9 and TRBJ2-1; possibly TRBD2 for D (5 bases). This CDR3 has 15 residues. V dropped 5 bases and J dropped 0 bases, with 11 bases sitting between them. Germline assignment: CDR1 SEHNR and CDR2 FQNEAQ (reference sequence). The CDR3 DNA follows: TGTGCCAGCAGCGGCAGGAGGAGCTCCTACAATGAGCAGTTCTTC. Residues: CASSGRRSSYNEQFF.

The CDR3 region is CASSSGRGTDTQYF. The CDR3 DNA sequence: TGTGCCAGCAGTAGCGGACGCGGCACAGATACGCAGTATTTT. The chain carries TRBV27 and TRBJ2-3; possible D gene TRBD2, 5 bases. The germline gives CDR1 MNHEY, CDR2 SMNVEV (reference sequence). V was pared by 5 bases and J by 1 base, with 10 bases between. This CDR3 comprises 14 residues.

The V and J genes are TRBV12-2 and TRBJ2-2; the table gives TRBD2 as D, unverified against the DNA. TRBV12-2 is an annotated pseudogene. The CDR3 sequence is 23 residues long. The CDR3 nucleotides are TGTGCAAGTCGCTCCGGGAGGCTCCGGATCCTCTTTAAGTTGAGGGTGAGCACCGGGGAGCTGTTTTTT. This translates into CASRSGRLRILFKLRVSTGELFF.

The chain uses TRBV28 and TRBJ2-2; the match to TRBD2 covers 13 bases. Per the germline V gene, CDR1 is MDHEN and CDR2 is SYDVKM. Trimming removed 5 bases from V and 8 bases from J; junction bases left unmatched: 14. This CDR3 spans 18 amino acids. The CDR3 region has the DNA TGTGCCAGCAGTCTTTCTTCCCCGAAGGGACTAGCGGGAGGGGAGCTGTTTTTT. Translated, it gives CASSLSSPKGLAGGELFF.

This chain uses TRBV27 with TRBJ2-5; 7 positions match TRBD2. The CDR3 is made up of 13 amino acids. Germline CDR1 is MNHEY and CDR2 is SMNVEV (reference sequence). After removal of 5 bases from V and 3 bases from J, the junction contained 3 bases not matched to a gene. The CDR3 loop reads CASSDAGEETQYF. The DNA for the CDR3 is TGTGCCAGCAGTGATGCGGGGGAAGAGACCCAGTACTTC.

CDR3 in amino acids: CASSQDSGLGYGYTF. CDR3 bases: TGCGCCAGCAGCCAAGATTCGGGTTTAGGCTATGGCTACACCTTC. The gene calls are TRBV4-3 and TRBJ1-2; D gene unclear. The CDR3 contains 15 residues. Germline CDR1 is LGHNA and CDR2 is YSLEER. Trimming shortened V by 0 bases and J by 4 bases, and 12 bases separated the two germline ends.